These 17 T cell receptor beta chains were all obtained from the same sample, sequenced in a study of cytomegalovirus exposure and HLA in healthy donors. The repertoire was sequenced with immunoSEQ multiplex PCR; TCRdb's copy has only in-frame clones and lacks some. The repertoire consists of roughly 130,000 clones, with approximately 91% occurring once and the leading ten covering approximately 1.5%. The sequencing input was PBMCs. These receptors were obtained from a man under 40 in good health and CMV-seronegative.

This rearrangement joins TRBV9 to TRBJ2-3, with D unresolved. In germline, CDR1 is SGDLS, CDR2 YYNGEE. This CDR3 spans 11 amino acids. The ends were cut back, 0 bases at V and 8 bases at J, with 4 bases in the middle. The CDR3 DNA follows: TGTGCCAGCAGCGTAGCGGGTACGCAGTATTTT. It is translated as CASSVAGTQYF.

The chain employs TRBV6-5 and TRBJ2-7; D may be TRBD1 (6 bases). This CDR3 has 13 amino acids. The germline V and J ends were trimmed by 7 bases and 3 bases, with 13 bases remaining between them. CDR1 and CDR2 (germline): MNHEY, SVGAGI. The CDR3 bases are TGTGCCAGCACCGAACCACAGGGCTACGAGCAGTACTTC. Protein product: CASTEPQGYEQYF.

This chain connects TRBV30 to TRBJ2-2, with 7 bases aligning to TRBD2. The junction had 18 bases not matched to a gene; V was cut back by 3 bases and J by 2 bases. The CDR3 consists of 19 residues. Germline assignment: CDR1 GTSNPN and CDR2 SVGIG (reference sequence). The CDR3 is CAWSGLPGGGSENTGELFF. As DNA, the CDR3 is TGTGCCTGGAGCGGCCTCCCAGGAGGCGGGAGCGAAAACACCGGGGAGCTGTTTTTT. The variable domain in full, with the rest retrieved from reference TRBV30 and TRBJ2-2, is SQTIHQWPATLVQPVGSPLSLECTVEGTSNPNLYWYRQAAGRGLQLLFYSVGIGQISSEVPQNLSASRPQDRQFILSSKKLLLSDSGFYLCAWSGLPGGGSENTGELFFGEGSRLTVL.

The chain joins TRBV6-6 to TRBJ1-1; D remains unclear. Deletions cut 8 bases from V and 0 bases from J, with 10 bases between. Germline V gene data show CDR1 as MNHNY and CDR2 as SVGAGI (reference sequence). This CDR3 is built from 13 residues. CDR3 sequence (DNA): TGTGCCAGCTTTGAGGTTCTGAACACTGAAGCTTTCTTT. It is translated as CASFEVLNTEAFF.

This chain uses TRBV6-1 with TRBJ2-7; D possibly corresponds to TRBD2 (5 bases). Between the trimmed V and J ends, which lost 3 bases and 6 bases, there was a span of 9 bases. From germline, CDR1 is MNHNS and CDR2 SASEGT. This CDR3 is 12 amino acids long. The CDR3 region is CASSDGGSEQYF. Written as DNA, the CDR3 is TGTGCCAGCAGTGATGGCGGGTCCGAGCAGTACTTC.

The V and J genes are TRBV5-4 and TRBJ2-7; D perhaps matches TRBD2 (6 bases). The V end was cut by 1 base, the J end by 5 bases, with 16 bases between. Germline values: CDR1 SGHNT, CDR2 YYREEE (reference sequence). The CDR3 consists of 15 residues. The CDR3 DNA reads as TGTGCCAGCAGCTTGCTCCCCGGGAGTAACCACGAGCAGTACTTC. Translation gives CASSLLPGSNHEQYF.

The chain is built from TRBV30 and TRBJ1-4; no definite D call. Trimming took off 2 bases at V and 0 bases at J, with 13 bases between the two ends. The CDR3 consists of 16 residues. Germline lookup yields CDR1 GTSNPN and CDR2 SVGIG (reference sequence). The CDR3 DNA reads TGTGCCTGGAGTCCATTTTTGAGGACAACTAATGAAAAACTGTTTTTT. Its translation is CAWSPFLRTTNEKLFF.

For the CDR3, the DNA is TGTGCCAGCAGTGAACGAAGGGACAGAAGAAGCAATCAGCCCCAGCATTTT. It yields the protein CASSERRDRRSNQPQHF. V usage is TRBV6-1 and J usage is TRBJ1-5, with 7 bases that match TRBD1. In germline, CDR1 is MNHNS, CDR2 SASEGT. The CDR3 has 17 amino acids. V trimming: 2 bases; J trimming: 1 base; junction bases outside the gene matches: 8.

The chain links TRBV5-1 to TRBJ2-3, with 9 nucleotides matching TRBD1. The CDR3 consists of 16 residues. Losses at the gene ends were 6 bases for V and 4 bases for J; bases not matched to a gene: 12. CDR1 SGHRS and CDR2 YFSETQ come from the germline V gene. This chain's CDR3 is CASMRSGQGLPDTQYF. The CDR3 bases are TGCGCCAGCATGAGGAGCGGACAGGGGTTGCCAGATACGCAGTATTTT.

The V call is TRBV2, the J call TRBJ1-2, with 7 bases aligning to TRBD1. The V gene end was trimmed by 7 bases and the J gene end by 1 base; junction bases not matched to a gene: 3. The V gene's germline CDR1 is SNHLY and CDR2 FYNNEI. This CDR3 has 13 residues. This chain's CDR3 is CASMGTDNYGYTF. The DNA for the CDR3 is TGTGCCAGCATGGGGACAGATAACTATGGCTACACCTTC.

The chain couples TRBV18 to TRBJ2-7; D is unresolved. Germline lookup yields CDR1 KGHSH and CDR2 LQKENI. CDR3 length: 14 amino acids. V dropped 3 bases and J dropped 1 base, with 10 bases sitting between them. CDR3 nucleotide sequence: TGTGCCAGCTCACCTACTTCCAATTCCTACGAGCAGTACTTC. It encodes CASSPTSNSYEQYF.

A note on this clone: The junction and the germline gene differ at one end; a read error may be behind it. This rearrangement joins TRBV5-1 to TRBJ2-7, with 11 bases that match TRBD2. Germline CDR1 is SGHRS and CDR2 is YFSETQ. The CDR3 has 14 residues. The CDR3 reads CASSFSGRAYEQYF. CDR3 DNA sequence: TGCGCCAGCAGCTTTAGCGGGAGGGCCTATGAGCAGTACTTC.

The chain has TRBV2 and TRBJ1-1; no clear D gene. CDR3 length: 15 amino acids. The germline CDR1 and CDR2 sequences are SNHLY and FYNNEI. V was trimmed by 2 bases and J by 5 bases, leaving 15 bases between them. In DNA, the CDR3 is TGTGCCAGCAGTGAAAATCGGGTGGTGTCGACTGAAGCTTTCTTT. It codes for CASSENRVVSTEAFF.

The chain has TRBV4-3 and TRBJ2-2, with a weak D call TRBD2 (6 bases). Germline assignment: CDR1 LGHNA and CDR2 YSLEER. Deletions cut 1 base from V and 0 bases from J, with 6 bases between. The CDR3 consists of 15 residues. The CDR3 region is CASSQGDSNTGELFF. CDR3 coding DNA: TGCGCCAGCAGCCAAGGGGACTCGAACACCGGGGAGCTGTTTTTT.

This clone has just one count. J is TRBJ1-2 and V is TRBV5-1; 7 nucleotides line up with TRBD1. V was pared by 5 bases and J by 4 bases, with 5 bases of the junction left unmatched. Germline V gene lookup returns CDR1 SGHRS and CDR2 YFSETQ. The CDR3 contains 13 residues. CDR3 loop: CASSWDSAYGYTF. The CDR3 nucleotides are TGCGCCAGCAGTTGGGACAGCGCCTATGGCTACACCTTC. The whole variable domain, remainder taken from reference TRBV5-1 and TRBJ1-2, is KAGVTQTPRYLIKTRGQQVTLSCSPISGHRSVSWYQQTPGQGLQFLFEYFSETQRNKGNFPGRFSGRQFSNSRSEMNVSTLELGDSALYLCASSWDSAYGYTFGSGTRLTVV.

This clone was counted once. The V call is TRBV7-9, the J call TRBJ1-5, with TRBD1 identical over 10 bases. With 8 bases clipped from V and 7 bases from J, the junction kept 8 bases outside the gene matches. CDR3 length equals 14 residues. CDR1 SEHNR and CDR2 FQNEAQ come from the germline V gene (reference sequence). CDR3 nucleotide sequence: TGTGCCAGCGCCCGGGGACAGGGGCTACAGCCCCAGCATTTT. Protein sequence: CASARGQGLQPQHF.

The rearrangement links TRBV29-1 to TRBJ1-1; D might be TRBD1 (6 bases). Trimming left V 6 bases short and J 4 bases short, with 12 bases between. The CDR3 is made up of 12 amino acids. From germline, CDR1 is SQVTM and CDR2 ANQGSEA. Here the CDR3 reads CSVYRVPTEAFF. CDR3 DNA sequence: TGCAGCGTGTACAGGGTGCCCACTGAAGCTTTCTTT.